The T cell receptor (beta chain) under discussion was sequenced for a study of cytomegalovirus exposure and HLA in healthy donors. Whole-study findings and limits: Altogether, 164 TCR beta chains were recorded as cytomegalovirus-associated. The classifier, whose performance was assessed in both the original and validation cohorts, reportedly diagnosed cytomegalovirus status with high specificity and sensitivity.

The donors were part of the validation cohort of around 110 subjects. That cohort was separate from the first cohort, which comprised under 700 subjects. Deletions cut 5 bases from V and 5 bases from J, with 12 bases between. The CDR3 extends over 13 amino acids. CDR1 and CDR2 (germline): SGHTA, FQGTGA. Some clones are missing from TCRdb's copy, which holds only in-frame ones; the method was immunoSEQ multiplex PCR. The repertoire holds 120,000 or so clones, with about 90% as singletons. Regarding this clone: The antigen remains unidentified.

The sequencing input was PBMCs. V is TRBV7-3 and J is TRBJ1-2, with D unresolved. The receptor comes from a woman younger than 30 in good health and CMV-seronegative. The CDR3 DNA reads TGTGCCAGCAGCCCGACATTAGGTTATGGCTACACCTTC. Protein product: CASSPTLGYGYTF.